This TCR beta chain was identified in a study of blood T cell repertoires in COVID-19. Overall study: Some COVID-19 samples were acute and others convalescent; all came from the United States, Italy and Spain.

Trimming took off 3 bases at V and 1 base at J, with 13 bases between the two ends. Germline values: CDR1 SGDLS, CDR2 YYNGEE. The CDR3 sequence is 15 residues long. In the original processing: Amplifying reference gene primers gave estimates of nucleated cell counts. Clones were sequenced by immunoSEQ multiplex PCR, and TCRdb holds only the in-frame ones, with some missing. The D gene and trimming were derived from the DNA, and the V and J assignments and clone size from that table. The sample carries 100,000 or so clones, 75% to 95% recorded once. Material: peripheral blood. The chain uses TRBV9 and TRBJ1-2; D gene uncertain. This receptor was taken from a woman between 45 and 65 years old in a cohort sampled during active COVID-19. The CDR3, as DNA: TGTGCCAGCAGCGCGAGTAGACGGGGTAACTATGGCTACACCTTC. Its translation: CASSASRRGNYGYTF.